This TCR beta chain was captured in a study of long-term antiretroviral therapy in people with HIV. Whole-study context: It was about a decade before the 2015 immediate-ART recommendation that the earliest samples were taken. Whole-study results and caveats: ART-treated samples gained diversity yet remained below transplant donor controls. Within the repertoire, clones expanded before ART were dominant at all time points.

About this clone: What it binds is not known.

They ran version v3.0 of the immunoSEQ assay at survey level. Only in-frame clones appear in the TCRdb table, and some are missing; sequencing was by immunoSEQ multiplex PCR. This sample carries approximately 25,000 clones, approximately 93% of them seen once, and the ten largest clones take less than 9.5%. At minimum, one pre-ART and two post-ART PBMC samples were obtained from each donor. Between the trimmed V and J ends, which lost 1 base and 3 bases, there was a span of 7 bases. The CDR3 consists of 13 residues. In germline, CDR1 is SEHNR, CDR2 FQNEAQ (reference sequence). This sequence joins TRBV7-9 and TRBJ2-7; D unresolved. The source was unsorted PBMCs, collected 7.6 years after starting antiretroviral therapy. This TCR was sampled from a woman aged 40 to 50 with HIV. In nucleotides, the CDR3 is TGTGCCAGCAGCTTAGGGGGAATCTACGAGCAGTACTTC. It translates to CASSLGGIYEQYF.